Below are 7 T cell receptor beta chains sequenced from a single sample in a study of control samples from healthy donors and cancer patients (dated by TCRdb to about 2020). The library was produced with the immunoSEQ multiplex PCR assay. TCRdb mirrors the immuneACCESS table, restricted to in-frame sequences. Some clones are absent from its copies; in checked studies, under half trace to an unresolved V gene, and the reason for the others is unknown. For this sample there are 95,000 to 130,000 clones; 75% to 90% appear just once. The ten largest make up around 1.1% of the sample. Sequencing was carried out using PBMCs. The receptor set was obtained from a woman aged 45-60 years with colorectal cancer.

The chain carries TRBV7-2 and TRBJ2-1; TRBD2 aligns across 11 bases. The V gene end was trimmed by 5 bases and the J gene end by 10 bases; junction bases not matched to a gene: 10. Germline CDR1 reads SGHTA; CDR2 reads FQGNSA. The CDR3 contains 15 residues. The CDR3 DNA sequence: TGTGCCAGCAGCACTGTAGCGGGGGGGCCAGGGGAGCAGTTCTTC. Translating it yields CASSTVAGGPGEQFF. Full variable domain (remainder filled in from reference TRBV7-2 and TRBJ2-1): GAGVSQSPSNKVTEKGKDVELRCDPISGHTALYWYRQSLGQGLEFLIYFQGNSAPDKSGLPSDRFSAERTGGSVSTLTIQRTQQEDSAVYLCASSTVAGGPGEQFFGPGTRLTVL.

This chain connects TRBV2 to TRBJ1-3; D not resolved. Deletions cut 1 base from V and 4 bases from J, with 14 bases between. Germline loops: CDR1 SNHLY, CDR2 FYNNEI. The CDR3 has 16 residues. CDR3 coding DNA: TGTGCCAGCAGTGAAGGAAGGCGGACGGGAGGAAACACCATATATTTT. This sequence encodes CASSEGRRTGGNTIYF.

This chain connects TRBV5-1 to TRBJ2-5; D is tentatively TRBD1 or TRBD2 (5 bases each). Germline loops: CDR1 SGHRS, CDR2 YFSETQ. V was pared by 4 bases and J by 2 bases, with 9 bases between. The CDR3 length is 13 residues. DNA of the CDR3: TGCGCCAGCAGCATAGAGGGGCAAGAGACCCAGTACTTC. Protein product: CASSIEGQETQYF.

The chain joins TRBV20-1 to TRBJ2-7; D gene unclear. From germline, CDR1 is DFQATT and CDR2 SNEGSKA (reference sequence). There are 11 residues in the CDR3. This CDR3 reads CSSTNFREQYF. The CDR3 region has the DNA TGCAGCTCAACGAACTTTCGGGAGCAGTACTTC.

The chain recombines TRBV28 with TRBJ1-2; D is possibly TRBD1 (6 bases). The CDR3 length is 14 residues. V was clipped by 6 bases and J by 3 bases, with 14 bases between them. Germline-derived CDR1 and CDR2 are MDHEN and SYDVKM. The CDR3 bases are TGTGCCAGCAGGATCGGACAGATATACTATGGCTACACCTTC. It translates to CASRIGQIYYGYTF.

This chain joins TRBV2 and TRBJ1-1; D ambiguous. The CDR3 extends over 17 amino acids. CDR1 and CDR2 from the germline V gene are SNHLY and FYNNEI. V lost 5 bases to trimming and J lost 3 bases, with 22 bases between them. CDR3 amino acids: CASSQNQPRGGDTEAFF. The CDR3 DNA sequence: TGTGCCAGCAGTCAGAACCAACCGCGAGGCGGGGACACTGAAGCTTTCTTT. The full variable domain, in which reference TRBV2 and TRBJ1-1 provide the parts outside the CDR3, is EPEVTQTPSHQVTQMGQEVILRCVPISNHLYFYWYRQILGQKVEFLVSFYNNEISEKSEIFDDQFSVERPDGSNFTLKIRSTKLEDSAMYFCASSQNQPRGGDTEAFFGQGTRLTVV.

The chain joins TRBV3-1 (or the pseudogene TRBV3-2) to TRBJ1-3; no firm D call. CDR3 length: 18 amino acids. Germline V lookup: CDR1 LGHDT, CDR2 YNNKEL (reference sequence). Trimming removed 1 base at V and 0 bases at J, with 16 bases between. This CDR3 reads CASSQGKMVTPSGNTIYF. CDR3 sequence (DNA): TGTGCCAGCAGCCAAGGGAAAATGGTCACTCCCTCTGGAAACACCATATATTTT.